The TCR beta chain described here comes from a study of blood T cell repertoires in COVID-19. The overall study: COVID-19 samples, acute and convalescent, were from the United States, Italy and Spain.

Germline loops: CDR1 SGHRS, CDR2 YFSETQ. The CDR3 length is 12 residues. Trimming stripped 2 bases from V and 8 bases from J, with 5 bases between. Assay: immunoSEQ multiplex PCR; the TCRdb copy retains only in-frame clones and omits some. The sample lists around 160,000 clones; 80% were seen once. The TCR was taken from a woman aged 55-70 years who had recovered from COVID-19. The sequenced sample was PBMCs or T cells enriched from blood (not recorded which). V is TRBV5-1 and J is TRBJ1-6; D is uncertain. CDR3 coding DNA: TGCGCCAGCAGCTTCGGGGATTCACCCCTCCACTTT. Translating it yields CASSFGDSPLHF. Combining the CDR3 with reference TRBV5-1 and TRBJ1-6 gives the whole variable domain KAGVTQTPRYLIKTRGQQVTLSCSPISGHRSVSWYQQTPGQGLQFLFEYFSETQRNKGNFPGRFSGRQFSNSRSEMNVSTLELGDSALYLCASSFGDSPLHFGNGTRLTVT.